This TCR beta chain was captured by sequencing in a study of beta chain features in type 1 diabetes. Study-wide findings and caveats: cDNA sequencing could over-represent cells with high TCR expression. Moderately but significantly shorter TCRB CDR3s were found in Type 1 diabetes patients in all four CD4+ subsets.

Unmatched junction bases numbered 1, after V lost 3 bases and J lost 3 bases. Looked up from germline, CDR1 is KGHSH and CDR2 is LQKENI. The CDR3 extends over 15 amino acids. The isolated RNA, all of it, was reverse transcribed, so expressed TCRB transcripts were what got sequenced. Generated by immunoSEQ multiplex PCR, the TCRdb table keeps only in-frame clones and is missing some. The sample has more than 250,000 clones; approximately 15% are singletons. This clone has a handful of counts. Its specificity is not known. Material for sequencing was naive CD4+ T cells from blood. This clonotype was obtained from a man between 25 and 39 years old with type 1 diabetes. The chain has TRBV18 and TRBJ2-1; 11 nucleotides align to TRBD2. DNA for the CDR3: TGTGCCAGCTCACCTGGGACTAGCGGCTACAATGAGCAGTTCTTC. It translates to CASSPGTSGYNEQFF.